These T cell receptor beta chains were read from a single sample in a study of molecular identifiers for immune sequencing clone quantification. One entry per CDR3 protein results from TCRdb running MiXCR on the PCR reads. The data hold about 12,000 distinct CDR3 sequences, with 15% to 20% observed a single time. Source material: naive CD8+ T cells from blood, with Jurkat cell RNA spiked in. Source of these receptors: a human donor in good health. Some libraries in this study had Jurkat cell RNA spiked in. The CDR3 runs from the conserved cysteine through the conserved F or W. The order of the fields is clone size, J gene, V gene, CDR3 protein. Size is stated for part of the rows, as once, few or many counts, or as a class when the clone is expanded.

few	TRBJ2-7	TRBV28	CASSQRGSSYEQYF
many	TRBJ1-1	TRBV12-3/TRBV12-4	CASSIPRVGAFF
few	TRBJ2-5	TRBV27	CASSPQNVRETQYF
NA	TRBJ2-7	TRBV20-1	CSARDIGAGFAYGQYF
NA	TRBJ2-7	TRBV7-2	CASSLMSGGGEQYF
many	TRBJ2-1	TRBV20-1	CSAREVGTSGRAGYNEQFF
medium-sized	TRBJ2-7	TRBV29-1	CSVEDRGYEQYF
few	TRBJ2-5	TRBV5-6	CASSWGTGFETQYF
many	TRBJ1-1	TRBV28	CASTSLAGSMNTEAFF
medium-sized	TRBJ2-2	TRBV6-1	CASSLSGRTGELFF
many	TRBJ2-7	TRBV5-1	CASSPWLTGDEQYF
many	TRBJ1-5	TRBV28	CASSLGSTGFHDQPQHF
many	TRBJ2-2	TRBV19	CASSIRVIAGVSGELFF
many	TRBJ2-7	TRBV28	CASSFPPSGSSYEQYF
many	TRBJ1-1	TRBV6-2/TRBV6-3	CASSPNRETEAFF
once	TRBJ1-1	TRBV2	CASSGDSMNTEAFF
medium-sized	TRBJ1-2	TRBV29-1	CSVVGPLQGANYGYTF
many	TRBJ2-1	TRBV7-3	CASRGGGTGANEQFF
medium-sized	TRBJ2-1	TRBV3-1	CASSLPDWPQFF
many	TRBJ2-7	TRBV19	CASSIADSYEQYF
NA	TRBJ2-2	TRBV29-1	CSVEAGTTSTGELFF
many	TRBJ2-3	TRBV11-2	CASSSKTGTLGTQYF
many	TRBJ2-7	TRBV7-8	CASSSTGAAAYEQYF
medium-sized	TRBJ2-7	TRBV29-1	CSVVGGFGSYEQYF
medium-sized	TRBJ2-1	TRBV9	CASSNPLDQPRSYNEQFF